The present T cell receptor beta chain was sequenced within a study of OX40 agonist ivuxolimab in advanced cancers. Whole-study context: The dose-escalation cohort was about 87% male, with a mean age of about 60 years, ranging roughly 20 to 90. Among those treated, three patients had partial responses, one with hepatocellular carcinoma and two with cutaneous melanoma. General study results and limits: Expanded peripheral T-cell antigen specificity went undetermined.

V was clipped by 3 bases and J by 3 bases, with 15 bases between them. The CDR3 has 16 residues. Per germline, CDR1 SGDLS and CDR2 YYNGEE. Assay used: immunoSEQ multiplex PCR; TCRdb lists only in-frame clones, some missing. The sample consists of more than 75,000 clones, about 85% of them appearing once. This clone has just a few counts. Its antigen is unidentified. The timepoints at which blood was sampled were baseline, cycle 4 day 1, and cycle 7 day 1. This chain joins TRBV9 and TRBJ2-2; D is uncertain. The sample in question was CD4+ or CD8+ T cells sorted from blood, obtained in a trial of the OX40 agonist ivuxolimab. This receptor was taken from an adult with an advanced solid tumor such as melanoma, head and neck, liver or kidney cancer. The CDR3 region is CASSDGVAYDTGELFF. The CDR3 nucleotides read TGTGCCAGCAGCGATGGGGTAGCTTACGACACCGGGGAGCTGTTTTTT.